Given below is one T cell receptor beta chain in context. Its antigen is as yet unknown. The data originate from a study of long-term antiretroviral therapy in people with HIV. General study results and limits: Every time point showed a repertoire led by clones expanded before ART. There were no data on ART adherence, viral resistance or therapy changes, a gap that limits inferences about post-ART repertoire changes.

This was the immunoSEQ v3.0 assay at survey level. The protocol was immunoSEQ multiplex PCR, while the TCRdb copy is restricted to in-frame clones and leaves out a portion. In the table there are some 30,000 clones, 90% to 95% of which are singletons. The sample consisted of unsorted PBMCs, taken 3.1 years after starting antiretroviral therapy. The TCR originated in a man aged 18 to 35 with HIV.

CDR3 sequence: CASSQPGAYNYGYTF. The CDR3 DNA follows: TGCGCCAGCAGCCAACCGGGCGCCTACAACTATGGCTACACCTTC. The chain recombines TRBV4-3 with TRBJ1-2, with unresolved D. CDR3 length: 15 amino acids. Trimming removed 2 bases from V and 2 bases from J, with 12 bases in between. Germline V gene lookup returns CDR1 LGHNA and CDR2 YSLEER.